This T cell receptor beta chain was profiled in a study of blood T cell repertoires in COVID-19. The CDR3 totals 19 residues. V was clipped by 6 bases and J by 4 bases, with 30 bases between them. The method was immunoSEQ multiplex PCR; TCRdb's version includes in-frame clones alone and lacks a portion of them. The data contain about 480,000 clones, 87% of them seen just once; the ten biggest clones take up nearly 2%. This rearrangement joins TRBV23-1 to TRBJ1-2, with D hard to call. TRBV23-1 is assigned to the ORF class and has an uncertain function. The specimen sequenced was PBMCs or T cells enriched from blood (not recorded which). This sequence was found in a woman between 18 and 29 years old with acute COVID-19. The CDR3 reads CASRPTKTLEGWGTYGYTF. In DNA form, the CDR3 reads TGCGCCAGCAGACCTACGAAAACACTCGAGGGATGGGGAACCTATGGCTACACCTTC.